This record looks at one T cell receptor beta chain sequence and its context. As yet, its antigen is unknown. V was clipped by 2 bases and J by 8 bases, with 15 bases between them. CDR1 ENHRY and CDR2 SYGVKD come from the germline V gene. The CDR3 is 14 amino acids. This specimen comes from a study of cytomegalovirus exposure and HLA in healthy donors. 13 Jbeta primers and 60 Vbeta primers were used for the PCR. As handled by the study authors: Approximately 9.9 million shared chains were among the 65 million to 85 million unique TCR beta chains that a later analysis counted. Profiling relied on immunoSEQ multiplex PCR, and the TCRdb table lists in-frame clones only, not all of them. The DNA gave D and trimming, while V, J and clone size come from that table. The sample shows approximately 160,000 clones, 77% of them seen only once. Study observations and caveats: The authors later linked a missense DCLRE1C variant to TCR beta V- and J-gene trimming. Most TCR sequences proved rare, with some public TCRs found in many donors.

V is TRBV10-3 and J is TRBJ1-1, with D perhaps matching TRBD1 (5 bases). Input material: PBMCs. The TCR originated in a woman aged 25 to 45 in good health and CMV-seronegative. The CDR3 region has the DNA TGTGCCATCAGTGAGGGGGCCAGCCGTACAGAAGCTTTCTTT. Translated: CAISEGASRTEAFF.